Following are 14 T cell receptor beta chains from one sample sequenced in a study of T cell responses to AZD1222 COVID-19 vaccine (dated by TCRdb to the early 2020s). Receptor amplification or capture employed the immunoSEQ multiplex PCR assay. Sourced from immuneACCESS, this table was stored by TCRdb with only in-frame sequences that have V and J called. A share of the clones is absent; for the studies checked, an unresolved V gene accounts for under half, and the remainder has no known explanation. For this sample the table gives 20,000 to 30,000 clones, of which around nine tenths were detected only once. The ten largest clones represent over 30% of the sample. Per the publication, the time point label means: about 28 days (+/-7) after the second vaccine dose. The sample was peripheral blood, taken 28 days after the second AZD1222 dose. The receptor source for this set is an adult who received the AZD1222 COVID-19 vaccine.

The chain uses TRBV5-5 and TRBJ2-1; D might be TRBD2 (5 bases). Trimming removed 0 bases at V and 10 bases at J, with 8 bases between. The CDR3 totals 12 residues. Germline CDR1 and CDR2: SGHKS and YYEKEE (reference sequence). In DNA form, the CDR3 reads TGTGCCAGCAGCTTGGGTAAGCGGGAGCAGTTCTTC. This sequence encodes CASSLGKREQFF.

CDR3 bases: TGTGGAGGGTCTAGCTACACCGGGGAGCTGTTTTTT. Translation gives CGGSSYTGELFF. The rearrangement joins TRBV27 to TRBJ2-2, with D possibly TRBD2 on 5 matching bases. Germline assignment: CDR1 MNHEY and CDR2 SMNVEV (reference sequence). The CDR3 consists of 12 residues.

This chain joins TRBV7-2 and TRBJ2-3; 7 bases line up with TRBD2. Germline V lookup: CDR1 SGHTA, CDR2 FQGNSA. The CDR3 totals 15 residues. V lost 1 base, J lost 3 bases, and 4 bases stayed unmatched. The chain's CDR3 is CASSLVLLATDTQYF. The CDR3 DNA sequence: TGTGCCAGCAGCTTAGTCTTACTAGCGACAGATACGCAGTATTTT.

The CDR3 nucleotides are TGTGCCAGCAGGGGTTGGGACACAGATACGCAGTATTTT. Encoded protein: CASRGWDTDTQYF. This chain connects TRBV2 to TRBJ2-3; D ambiguous. Germline-derived CDR1 and CDR2 are SNHLY and FYNNEI. CDR3 length equals 13 residues. Trimming took 6 bases from V and 2 from J, leaving 9 bases between them.

The V call is TRBV6-5, the J call TRBJ1-3; D not resolved. There are 12 residues in the CDR3. Germline V lookup: CDR1 MNHEY, CDR2 SVGAGI. V lost 4 bases, J lost 2 bases, and 3 bases lay in between. CDR3 sequence: CASSSTGNTIYF. CDR3 bases: TGTGCCAGCAGTTCAACTGGAAACACCATATATTTT.

This clone appeared once. The chain has TRBV10-3 and TRBJ2-5; no clear D. V was clipped by 3 bases and J by 2 bases, with 4 bases between them. The CDR3 is 12 residues long. Germline V CDR1 and CDR2: ENHRY, SYGVKD. CDR3 protein: CAISEVQETQYF. The CDR3 DNA is TGTGCCATCAGTGAAGTACAAGAGACCCAGTACTTC.

V and J are TRBV19 and TRBJ2-7; 9 bases map to TRBD1. Germline CDR1 is LNHDA and CDR2 is SQIVND (reference sequence). The CDR3 has 12 amino acids. The J segment lost 3 bases and the V segment lost 9 bases, leaving 3 bases of the junction unmatched. This CDR3 reads CASGTGIYEQYF. The DNA for the CDR3 is TGTGCCAGCGGGACAGGGATCTACGAGCAGTACTTC.

The chain uses TRBV28 and TRBJ2-7; D perhaps matches TRBD1 (7 bases). This CDR3 has 14 amino acids. Trimming cost V 3 bases and J 3 bases, with 12 bases left between them. The germline V gene encodes CDR1 MDHEN and CDR2 SYDVKM. The CDR3 nucleotides read TGTGCCAGCAGTTTCCAGGGGGGAGGCTACGAGCAGTACTTC. Amino acids: CASSFQGGGYEQYF.

The chain uses TRBV6-5 and TRBJ2-5; D may be TRBD1 (7 bases). Germline V gives CDR1 MNHEY, CDR2 SVGAGI. Trimming removed 5 bases from V and 3 bases from J, with 13 bases in between. This CDR3 region has 14 residues. The CDR3 DNA reads as TGTGCCAGCAGTCCCAGGGGGGCAGAAGAGACCCAGTACTTC. Residues: CASSPRGAEETQYF.

This clone is a singleton in its sample. The chain has TRBV6-1 and TRBJ1-3; D is unresolved. The V gene's germline CDR1 is MNHNS and CDR2 SASEGT. V lost 1 base and J lost 4, with 5 bases in between. This CDR3 has 13 residues. This CDR3 is CASSEVAGNTIYF. CDR3 sequence (DNA): TGTGCCAGCAGTGAAGTGGCCGGAAACACCATATATTTT.

The chain employs TRBV5-6 and TRBJ1-1; maybe TRBD1 (5 bases). This CDR3 is built from 16 residues. Per the germline V gene, CDR1 is SGHDT and CDR2 is YYEEEE. V lost 4 bases and J lost 3, with 19 bases in between. CDR3 sequence: CASSTRDGRPDTEAFF. The CDR3 bases are TGTGCCAGCAGCACCCGGGACGGCAGACCGGACACTGAAGCTTTCTTT. Together with reference TRBV5-6 and TRBJ1-1, the CDR3 gives the full variable domain: DAGVTQSPTHLIKTRGQQVTLRCSPKSGHDTVSWYQQALGQGPQFIFQYYEEEERQRGNFPDRFSGHQFPNYSSELNVNALLLGDSALYLCASSTRDGRPDTEAFFGQGTRLTVV.

The chain combines TRBV4-1 with TRBJ2-1; TRBD2 agrees at 13 bases. CDR3 length: 18 residues. V trimming: 2 bases; J trimming: 4 bases; junction bases outside the gene matches: 8. Per the germline V gene, CDR1 is MGHRA and CDR2 is YSYEKL. The CDR3 protein is CASSQPFPGLAGYNEQFF. CDR3 nucleotide sequence: TGCGCCAGCAGCCAACCATTTCCGGGACTAGCGGGATACAATGAGCAGTTCTTC.

This chain uses TRBV5-3 with TRBJ1-1; 7 nucleotides align to TRBD1. TRBV5-3 is an ORF; its function is uncertain. V shed 4 bases, J shed 0 bases, and the junction held 9 bases outside the gene matches. There are 16 residues in the CDR3. The CDR3 bases are TGTGCCAGAAGCCCGTGGACAGGAGATATGAACACTGAAGCTTTCTTT. Translation: CARSPWTGDMNTEAFF.

The chain carries TRBV27 and TRBJ2-7; D is unclear. Looked up from germline, CDR1 is MNHEY and CDR2 is SMNVEV (reference sequence). With 3 bases removed from V and 0 bases from J, the gap between germline ends came to 12 bases. The CDR3 spans 15 residues. Here the CDR3 reads CASSFSKGGSYEQYF. CDR3 in DNA: TGTGCCAGCAGTTTTTCGAAGGGCGGCTCCTACGAGCAGTACTTC.